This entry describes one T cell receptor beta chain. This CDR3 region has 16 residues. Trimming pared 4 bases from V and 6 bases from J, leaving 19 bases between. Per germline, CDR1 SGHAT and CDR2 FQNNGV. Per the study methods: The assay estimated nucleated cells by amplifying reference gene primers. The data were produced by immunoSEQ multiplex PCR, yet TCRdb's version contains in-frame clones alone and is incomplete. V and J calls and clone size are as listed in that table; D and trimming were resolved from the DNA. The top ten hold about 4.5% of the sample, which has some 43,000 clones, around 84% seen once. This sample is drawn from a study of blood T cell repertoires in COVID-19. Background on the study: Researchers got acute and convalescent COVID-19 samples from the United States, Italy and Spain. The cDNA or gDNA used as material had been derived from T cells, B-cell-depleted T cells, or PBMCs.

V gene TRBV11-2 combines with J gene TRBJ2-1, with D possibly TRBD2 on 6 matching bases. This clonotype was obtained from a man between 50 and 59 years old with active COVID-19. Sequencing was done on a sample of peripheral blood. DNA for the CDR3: TGTGCCAGCAGCTCTTACCTCGGCGGGGCCCGCAATGAGCAGTTCTTC. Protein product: CASSSYLGGARNEQFF.